What follows are 17 T cell receptor beta chains derived from one specimen sequenced in a study of OX40 agonist ivuxolimab in advanced cancers. Clones were sequenced by immunoSEQ multiplex PCR, and TCRdb holds only the in-frame ones, with some missing. The sample consists of approximately 100,000 clones, about 84% of them appearing once. The sequenced sample was CD4+ or CD8+ T cells sorted from blood, obtained in a trial of the OX40 agonist ivuxolimab. These receptor sequences come from an adult with an advanced solid tumor such as melanoma, head and neck, liver or kidney cancer.

The rearrangement joins TRBV5-1 to TRBJ1-2; D unclear. V shed 1 base and J shed 9 bases, with 16 bases lying between them. The CDR3 sequence is 14 residues long. Germline CDR1 is SGHRS and CDR2 is YFSETQ. CDR3 sequence reads: CASSLSLRSESYTF. The CDR3, as DNA: TGCGCCAGCAGCTTGAGTTTACGGTCGGAAAGCTACACCTTC.

V usage is TRBV18 and J usage is TRBJ1-3, with a possible D match to TRBD1 (5 bases). Germline lookup yields CDR1 KGHSH and CDR2 LQKENI. The CDR3 consists of 18 residues. Trimming pared 3 bases from V and 2 bases from J, leaving 20 bases between. For the CDR3, the DNA is TGTGCCAGCTCACCCTTGGGGCAAGGGGCTGTTGCTGGAAACACCATATATTTT. It yields the protein CASSPLGQGAVAGNTIYF.

The chain links TRBV7-3 to TRBJ2-3; the match to TRBD1 covers 8 bases. J lost 0 bases, V lost 5 bases, and 1 base had no gene match. CDR3 length: 14 amino acids. Looked up from germline, CDR1 is SGHTA and CDR2 is FQGTGA. The CDR3 loop is CASSQGASTDTQYF. For the CDR3, the DNA is TGTGCCAGCAGCCAGGGGGCTAGCACAGATACGCAGTATTTT.

The genes are TRBV19 and TRBJ2-7, with D possibly matching TRBD2 (6 bases). Germline CDR1 is LNHDA and CDR2 is SQIVND (reference sequence). V was clipped by 4 bases and J by 7 bases, with 14 bases between them. The CDR3 extends over 13 amino acids. In DNA, the CDR3 is TGTGCCAGTAGTAGTGGAGGGACGGGGGAGCAGTACTTC. Amino acids: CASSSGGTGEQYF.

This clone counts as medium-sized. This CDR3 reads CASSYSTGMYGYTF. CDR3 DNA: TGTGCCAGCAGTTACAGTACCGGAATGTATGGCTACACCTTC. The chain is built from TRBV6-5 and TRBJ1-2; D gene ambiguous. Germline CDR1 MNHEY, CDR2 SVGAGI. Deletions cut 2 bases from V and 5 bases from J, with 12 bases between. The CDR3 is 14 amino acids.

In nucleotides, the CDR3 is TGCGCCAGCAGCTTCGACAGGACCTACGAGCAGTACTTC. Its protein is CASSFDRTYEQYF. The V gene is TRBV5-1, the J gene TRBJ2-5; TRBD1 is a possible D gene (6 bases). Judging by the DNA end, TRBJ2-7 fits better; the J call may be wrong. In germline, CDR1 is SGHRS, CDR2 YFSETQ. The CDR3 runs 13 residues.

The chain uses TRBV5-4 and TRBJ2-3, with 7 bases fitting TRBD2. The ends lost 0 bases at V and 3 bases at J; junction bases unmatched: 4. The CDR3 covers 15 residues. Germline V gene data show CDR1 as SGHNT and CDR2 as YYREEE (reference sequence). The CDR3 sequence is CASSLGGGETDTQYF. In DNA form, the CDR3 reads TGTGCCAGCAGCTTGGGGGGGGGAGAGACAGATACGCAGTATTTT.

The chain uses TRBV7-9 and TRBJ1-2; D perhaps matches TRBD1 (5 bases). CDR1 is SEHNR, CDR2 FQNEAQ, per germline (reference sequence). Trimming stripped 5 bases from V and 0 bases from J, with 16 bases between. This CDR3 comprises 16 residues. CDR3 sequence: CASSPPVGRANYGYTF. Written as DNA, the CDR3 is TGTGCCAGCAGCCCCCCCGTGGGGCGAGCTAACTATGGCTACACCTTC.

The genes are TRBV9 and TRBJ2-5; D is perhaps TRBD1 (5 bases). V gave up 0 bases and J gave up 1 base, with 13 bases separating them. The CDR3 extends over 16 amino acids. Germline V gene sequence: CDR1 SGDLS, CDR2 YYNGEE. The CDR3 DNA sequence: TGTGCCAGCAGCGTAGCTCCCCAGGGCGGCCAAGAGACCCAGTACTTC. Its translation is CASSVAPQGGQETQYF.

The chain has TRBV9 and TRBJ1-2; D is perhaps TRBD1 (6 bases). CDR1 is SGDLS, CDR2 YYNGEE, per germline. The V end was cut by 0 bases, the J end by 2 bases, with 14 bases between. CDR3 length: 16 amino acids. For the CDR3, the DNA is TGTGCCAGCAGCGTAGGATCGCAGGGGACCAACTATGGCTACACCTTC. Translated, it gives CASSVGSQGTNYGYTF.

The V call is TRBV6-1, the J call TRBJ1-5; 8 bases are a match to TRBD1. CDR3 length: 16 amino acids. The trim removed 2 bases at V and 0 bases at J, leaving 3 bases unmatched. Germline V gives CDR1 MNHNS, CDR2 SASEGT. CDR3 in amino acids: CASSEQGAYSNQPQHF. In nucleotides, the CDR3 is TGTGCCAGCAGTGAACAGGGGGCATATAGCAATCAGCCCCAGCATTTT.

The V and J genes are TRBV7-9 and TRBJ1-3; 7 nucleotides match TRBD1. After removal of 4 bases from V and 0 bases from J, the junction contained 9 bases not matched to a gene. Per germline, CDR1 SEHNR and CDR2 FQNEAQ (reference sequence). The CDR3 extends over 17 amino acids. The CDR3 here is CASSSLRGTVSGNTIYF. The DNA for the CDR3 is TGTGCCAGCAGCTCTCTTAGGGGGACAGTCTCTGGAAACACCATATATTTT. The whole variable domain, filled in from reference TRBV7-9 and TRBJ1-3, reads DTGVSQNPRHKITKRGQNVTFRCDPISEHNRLYWYRQTLGQGPEFLTYFQNEAQLEKSRLLSDRFSAERPKGSFSTLEIQRTEQGDSAMYLCASSSLRGTVSGNTIYFGEGSWLTVV.

This clone has only one observation. The gene calls are TRBV7-2 and TRBJ2-1; no reliable D call. This CDR3 is 14 amino acids long. Deletions cut 3 bases from V and 3 bases from J, with 9 bases between. The germline gives CDR1 SGHTA, CDR2 FQGNSA. CDR3 loop: CASSLELDYNEQFF. The CDR3 DNA reads TGTGCCAGCAGCTTGGAGCTTGACTACAATGAGCAGTTCTTC.

CDR3 sequence: CASSSVLTAGGHRDTQYF. The DNA for the CDR3 is TGCGCCAGCAGCTCCGTTCTTACAGCGGGGGGCCATAGAGATACGCAGTATTTT. The V and J genes are TRBV5-1 and TRBJ2-3; 9 nucleotides match TRBD2. The germline gives CDR1 SGHRS, CDR2 YFSETQ. J lost 5 bases, V lost 3 bases, and 16 bases had no gene match. This CDR3 region has 18 residues.

The V gene is TRBV4-3, the J gene TRBJ2-3, with D perhaps TRBD1 (6 bases). Trimming removed 0 bases at V and 5 bases at J, with 15 bases between. Germline V CDR1 and CDR2: LGHNA, YSLEER. CDR3 length: 16 residues. CDR3 DNA sequence: TGCGCCAGCAGCCAAGACGCACAGGGTATGGGAGATACGCAGTATTTT. It is translated as CASSQDAQGMGDTQYF.

The sample holds one count of this clone. The rearrangement joins TRBV19 to TRBJ2-1; D not certain. The CDR3 spans 15 residues. Trimming cost V 5 bases and J 4 bases, with 15 bases left between them. The germline CDR1 and CDR2 sequences are LNHDA and SQIVND (reference sequence). CDR3 loop: CASSLRSVDYNEQFF. CDR3 sequence (DNA): TGTGCCAGTAGTCTTCGCAGCGTCGATTACAATGAGCAGTTCTTC. The whole variable domain, remainder taken from reference TRBV19 and TRBJ2-1, is DGGITQSPKYLFRKEGQNVTLSCEQNLNHDAMYWYRQDPGQGLRLIYYSQIVNDFQKGDIAEGYSVSREKKESFPLTVTSAQKNPTAFYLCASSLRSVDYNEQFFGPGTRLTVL.

V and J are TRBV11-2 and TRBJ2-7; D remains unclear. The V end lost 6 bases, the J end lost 1 base, and 16 bases lay between the germline ends. Germline V gives CDR1 SGHAT, CDR2 FQNNGV. The length of the CDR3 is 15 residues. The CDR3 region is CASSPGSSPSYEQYF. In DNA, the CDR3 is TGTGCCAGCAGTCCCGGGTCTTCACCTTCCTACGAGCAGTACTTC.